The T cell receptor beta chain described here comes from a study of shared clonotypes between healthy human individuals. DNA from unsorted PBMC was sequenced on ten immunoSEQ deep assay plates. Original analysis: Because ImmunoSEQ provided only junction sequences with no quality scores, the filtering differed. Clones were sequenced by immunoSEQ multiplex PCR, and TCRdb holds only the in-frame ones, with some missing. V and J calls and clone size are copied from that table; D and trimming were computed from the DNA. The table lists 550,000 to 600,000 clones, roughly four fifths of them singletons. The length of the CDR3 is 14 residues. Germline V gene data show CDR1 as MNHEY and CDR2 as SMNVEV (reference sequence). The V and J ends lost 1 base and 0 bases respectively, with 6 bases between them. Study observations and caveats: Few donors limited the genetic and exposure-history diversity represented.

Donors comprised healthy HIV-negative adults lacking recent acute infections or vaccinations. In regard to this clone: The antigen remains undetermined.

Sequencing was done on a sample of PBMCs. The source is a middle-aged woman in good health. Some clones in this sample may be carry-over from other donors' samples. V and J are TRBV27 and TRBJ2-5; D not resolved. CDR3 sequence (DNA): TGTGCCAGCAGTTTATACGCGTACCAAGAGACCCAGTACTTC. Encoded protein: CASSLYAYQETQYF.